These 26 T cell receptor beta chains came from one sample sequenced in a study of tumor-infiltrating lymphocytes in primary liver carcinoma. It was unsorted whole blood that yielded blood RNA, and germline DNA was also extracted. Reverse transcription of about 500 ng total RNA with a constant-region primer produced TCR beta cDNA. Slightly modified ARM-PCR served as the procedure for the TCR beta libraries. These libraries came from three rounds of nested multiplex PCR. TRBV1-TRBV30 forward primers and a C-beta reverse primer were used in the first two PCR rounds, which each ran for 9 to 10 cycles. Using its own MiXCR run on the multiplex PCR reads, TCRdb lists one record per CDR3 protein. The sample carries about 200,000 distinct CDR3 sequences, almost 65% recorded once. The sequenced sample consisted of peripheral blood. These receptors were collected from a woman aged 60-70 years with primary liver carcinoma and hepatitis B virus infection.

At least ten counts were recorded for this clonotype. The V gene is TRBV6-5, the J gene TRBJ1-2, with 10 bases matching TRBD1. The CDR3 runs 14 residues. Germline-derived CDR1 and CDR2 are MNHEY and SVGAGI. V shed 6 bases, J shed 2 bases, and the junction held 3 bases outside the gene matches. The CDR3 DNA follows: TGTGCCAGCAGGGACAGGGGGACGAACTATGGCTACACCTTC. As protein: CASRDRGTNYGYTF.

In this sample, this clonotype turned up many times. The genes are TRBV12-3 or TRBV12-4 and TRBJ1-5, with D possibly TRBD1 on 6 matching bases. V was clipped by 5 bases and J by 4 bases, with 12 bases between them. This CDR3 has 14 amino acids. CDR3 loop: CASSISGTNQPQHF. CDR3 DNA sequence: TGTGCCAGCAGTATATCCGGGACAAATCAGCCCCAGCATTTT.

Comments on this clonotype: A much larger clone differs by one base, so this may be a read error. The CDR3 end shows no conserved phenylalanine or tryptophan, and so a read error is likely. V gene TRBV28 combines with J gene TRBJ2-2; 8 nucleotides match TRBD2. V lost 10 bases, J lost 4 bases, and 11 bases stayed unmatched. From germline, CDR1 is MDHEN and CDR2 SYDVKM. The CDR3 covers 15 residues. The CDR3 DNA reads as TGTGCCACCGCCCCGGGACTAGGGGGCACCGGGGAGCTGTTTTCT. Translation gives CATAPGLGGTGELFS.

The rearrangement uses TRBV28 and TRBJ1-2, with D uncertain. The CDR3 is made up of 15 amino acids. From germline, CDR1 is MDHEN and CDR2 SYDVKM. V gave up 8 bases and J gave up 4 bases, with 20 bases separating them. In DNA form, the CDR3 reads TGTGCCAGCTCGCGGTGGGGTTCCACAATCTATGGCTACACCTTC. It codes for CASSRWGSTIYGYTF.

This clonotype has a single count. This chain links TRBV11-2 with TRBJ2-7; D is undetermined. The CDR3 has 16 amino acids. CDR1 and CDR2 (germline): SGHAT, FQNNGV. The ends were cut back, 7 bases at V and 4 bases at J, with 23 bases in the middle. The CDR3 region is CASNIHRAAPLYEQYF. The CDR3 region has the DNA TGTGCCAGCAACATCCATCGGGCAGCGCCATTATACGAGCAGTACTTC.

This clonotype was observed a few times. V and J are TRBV28 and TRBJ2-3; D gene uncertain. V shed 4 bases and J shed 3 bases, with 5 bases lying between them. Germline CDR1 MDHEN, CDR2 SYDVKM. This CDR3 spans 12 amino acids. CDR3 residues: CASSSLTDTQYF. In DNA form, the CDR3 reads TGTGCCAGCAGTTCACTGACAGATACGCAGTATTTT.

The V call is TRBV7-9, the J call TRBJ1-2, with a weak D call TRBD1 (5 bases). The CDR3 runs to 12 residues. Germline CDR1 is SEHNR and CDR2 is FQNEAQ (reference sequence). V shed 5 bases and J shed 9 bases, with 13 bases lying between them. The CDR3 DNA reads TGTGCCAGCAGCGAGGACATCCAGCGCTACACCTTC. This codes for CASSEDIQRYTF.

A note on this clonotype: It may be a read error: a sequence one base away is much more abundant. This sequence joins TRBV30 and TRBJ1-1; D remains unclear. Germline values: CDR1 GTSNPN, CDR2 SVGIG (reference sequence). There are 11 residues in the CDR3. CDR3 nucleotide sequence: TGTGCCTGGAGTATAAACAGAGAAGTTTTCTTT. It codes for CAWSINREVFF.

Regarding this clonotype: A much bigger clone sits one base away, suggesting this may be a read error. The final CDR3 position lacks the conserved phenylalanine or tryptophan, pointing to a likely read error. The chain employs TRBV28 and TRBJ1-5; TRBD1 is a possible D gene (6 bases). The CDR3 is made up of 16 amino acids. CDR1 is MDHEN and CDR2 is SYDVKM in the germline V gene. Trimming took off 3 bases at V and 2 bases at J, with 14 bases between the two ends. The CDR3 coding sequence is TGTGCCAGCAGTTTGCAGGTGGGGGCAGGCAATCAGCCCCAGCATGTT. Protein product: CASSLQVGAGNQPQHV.

Worth noting for this clonotype: Possible read error: a much larger clone is one base away. The chain is built from TRBV5-5 and TRBJ2-7; tentatively, D is TRBD1 (6 bases). CDR3 length: 14 residues. Germline V gives CDR1 SGHKS, CDR2 YYEKEE (reference sequence). DNA of the CDR3: TGTACCAGCAGCACCACAGGACAGACCTACGAGCAGTACTTC. This encodes CTSSTTGQTYEQYF.

The chain employs TRBV7-9 and TRBJ2-6; D not certain. The CDR3 runs to 16 residues. Trimming removed 5 bases from V and 5 bases from J, with 16 bases in between. Germline V gene data show CDR1 as SEHNR and CDR2 as FQNEAQ (reference sequence). CDR3 region: CASSPTVGFWANVLTF. In DNA, the CDR3 is TGTGCCAGCAGCCCCACCGTCGGGTTCTGGGCCAACGTCCTGACTTTC.

Comments on this clonotype: Its ends do not fully match the called genes, so a read error is possible. The chain employs TRBV11-2 and TRBJ2-7, with TRBD2 as a possible D gene (6 bases). CDR3 length: 16 amino acids. CDR1 SGHAT and CDR2 FQNNGV come from the germline V gene. The CDR3: CASSPNGRKGPYEQYF. For the CDR3, the DNA is TGTGCCAGCAGTCCTAACGGGAGAAAGGGGCCCTACGAACAGTACTTC.

This clonotype is a singleton in its sample. A much larger clone differs by one base, so this may be a read error. The chain carries TRBV5-1 and TRBJ2-1, with D unresolved. The germline gives CDR1 SGHRS, CDR2 YFSETQ. V was pared by 8 bases and J by 1 base, with 7 bases between. This CDR3 spans 12 amino acids. The chain's CDR3 is CARSISYNEQFF. The CDR3 nucleotides read TGCGCCAGAAGCATATCCTACAATGAGCAGTTCTTC.

On this clonotype itself: No conserved phenylalanine or tryptophan ends this CDR3, so it is likely a read error. The chain uses TRBV11-2 and TRBJ2-3; D remains unclear. Germline lookup yields CDR1 SGHAT and CDR2 FQNNGV. V lost 0 bases and J 2 bases, leaving 9 bases between the germline ends. The CDR3 extends over 15 amino acids. The CDR3 coding sequence is TGTGCCAGCAGCTTAGATCCTAGGGACACAGATACGCAGTATTTA. Translated: CASSLDPRDTDTQYL.

In regard to this clonotype: The germline gene is not matched at one end of the junction; a read error may be the cause. The gene calls are TRBV4-1 and TRBJ2-3, with TRBD2 matching over 12 bases. Per the germline V gene, CDR1 is MGHRA and CDR2 is YSYEKL. The CDR3 has 17 residues. The DNA of the CDR3 is TGTGCCAACAGCCAAGATCGGACTAGCGGGACTAAAGATACGCAGTATTTT. This translates into CANSQDRTSGTKDTQYF.

The V and J genes are TRBV6-5 and TRBJ2-2; tentatively, D is TRBD2 (5 bases). Germline CDR1 reads MNHEY; CDR2 reads SVGAGI. CDR3 length: 16 residues. V lost 2 bases and J lost 8, with 18 bases in between. The CDR3 is CASSYRLGASRGELFF. The CDR3 DNA follows: TGTGCCAGCAGTTACCGCCTGGGAGCTTCGAGGGGGGAGCTGTTTTTT.

This clonotype was picked up many times. This chain uses TRBV11-3 with TRBJ2-1; D remains unclear. The CDR3 runs 16 residues. Germline V CDR1 and CDR2: SGHNT, YENEEA. V lost 4 bases and J lost 5, with 18 bases in between. CDR3: CASSSPKDRLNNEQFF. CDR3 sequence (DNA): TGTGCCAGCAGCTCCCCCAAAGACCGCCTCAACAATGAGCAGTTCTTC.

Points on this clonotype: Because it lacks the conserved phenylalanine or tryptophan at the end, this CDR3 is likely a read error. The chain has TRBV7-8 and TRBJ2-1, with TRBD2 identical over 9 bases. The CDR3 is 15 residues long. V gave up 1 base and J gave up 5 bases; unmatched junction bases: 3. CDR1 is SGHVS, CDR2 FQNEAQ, per germline. CDR3 in amino acids: CASSLGAGGNNEQFY. The DNA for the CDR3 is TGTGCCAGCAGCTTAGGAGCGGGAGGCAACAATGAGCAGTTCTAC.

Comments on this clonotype: The junction departs from germline at one end; a sequencing error may be responsible. The gene calls are TRBV11-2 and TRBJ2-7; 9 nucleotides align to TRBD2. This CDR3 region has 17 residues. The germline gives CDR1 SGHAT, CDR2 FQNNGV. CDR3 nucleotides: TGTGCCAGCAGCTTAGATGCCATACTAGCGGGCAGTTACGAGCTGTACTTC. This gives the protein CASSLDAILAGSYELYF.

This clonotype was observed a handful of times. The V call is TRBV30, the J call TRBJ1-5, with a tentative D call TRBD1 (6 bases). V was shortened by 2 bases and J by 7 bases, with 15 bases between the two germline ends. The germline gives CDR1 GTSNPN, CDR2 SVGIG (reference sequence). The CDR3 covers 14 residues. CDR3 sequence reads: CAWSITGIGQPQHF. The CDR3 DNA is TGTGCCTGGAGTATAACAGGGATCGGCCAGCCCCAGCATTTT.

The chain joins TRBV20-1 to TRBJ1-1; the D is unclear. This CDR3 region has 13 residues. Germline CDR1 DFQATT, CDR2 SNEGSKA (reference sequence). V lost 3 bases, J lost 6 bases, and 14 bases lay in between. Here the CDR3 DNA reads TGCAGTGCTAGTCCGGTGGGCTCCCCTGAAGCTTTCTTT. This translates into CSASPVGSPEAFF.

This chain joins TRBV12-3 or TRBV12-4 and TRBJ2-7; TRBD2 might be the D (6 bases). CDR3 length equals 12 residues. V was shortened by 5 bases and J by 7 bases, with 12 bases between the two germline ends. CDR3 nucleotides: TGTGCCAGCAGTCCCGCGGGATGTGAGCAGTACTTC. This encodes CASSPAGCEQYF.

The rearrangement links TRBV7-8 to TRBJ1-1; D possibly corresponds to TRBD1 (6 bases). V was cut by 3 bases and J by 4 bases, with 12 bases left in between. Germline CDR1 and CDR2: SGHVS and FQNEAQ. The CDR3 length is 14 residues. The CDR3 here is CASSFHRVGTEAFF. The CDR3 coding sequence is TGTGCCAGCAGCTTTCACAGGGTGGGCACTGAAGCTTTCTTT.

This chain connects TRBV11-2 to TRBJ2-7; 10 nucleotides agree with TRBD2. This CDR3 contains 19 residues. J gave up 5 bases and V 2 bases, and 18 bases lay outside the gene matches. Germline CDR1 SGHAT, CDR2 FQNNGV. This CDR3 reads CASSLSLAGEPGLTDEQYF. DNA of the CDR3: TGTGCCAGCAGCTTATCTCTAGCGGGAGAGCCGGGGCTTACTGACGAGCAGTACTTC.

As to this clonotype: This clone may be a read error of a much larger clone one base away. CDR3 sequence: CVSSYETSQSYEQYF. The CDR3 DNA reads TGTGTCAGCAGTTACGAGACCTCTCAATCCTACGAGCAGTACTTC. This rearrangement joins TRBV6-2 or TRBV6-3 to TRBJ2-7, with D unclear. Per germline, CDR1 MNHEY and CDR2 SVGEGT. This CDR3 is built from 15 residues.

Points on this clonotype: A much more abundant neighbour one base away suggests this may be a read error. This sequence joins TRBV6-5 and TRBJ2-1; D may correspond to TRBD1 or TRBD2 (5 bases each). The V gene's germline CDR1 is MNHEY and CDR2 SVGAGI. The CDR3 spans 13 residues. V gave up 7 bases and J gave up 4 bases, with 11 bases separating them. The DNA of the CDR3 is TGTGCCAGCACTTCGGGACCTTACAATGAGCAGTTCTTC. It is translated as CASTSGPYNEQFF.